Listed here is a single TCR beta chain. Its target is unknown. This sample stems from a study of shared clonotypes between healthy human individuals. Study-level points and caveats: Sampling covered nothing but blood. Tissue TCR repertoires likely differ from those found in blood. Of the naive CD4 clonotypes, around 5% were shared across four donors.

This CDR3 has 15 residues. Trimming removed 5 bases from V and 8 bases from J, with 18 bases in between. Looked up from germline, CDR1 is MNHEY and CDR2 is SMNVEV (reference sequence). The protocol was immunoSEQ multiplex PCR, while the TCRdb copy is restricted to in-frame clones and leaves out a portion. There are some 2.3 million clones in the sample; roughly 93% occur only once, and about 0.37% lies in the top ten. The chain combines TRBV27 with TRBJ1-4; D might be TRBD1 (5 bases). The sample was naive CD4+ T cells from PBMCs. Documented subset: CD45RA+ positively selected. This sequence originates from a man in his late teens or twenties in good health. Some clones in this sample may be carry-over from other donors' samples. The CDR3, as DNA: TGTGCCAGCAGTCACTCAGGGATGCATAAAGAAAAACTGTTTTTT. This gives the protein CASSHSGMHKEKLFF.